This TCR beta chain stems from a study of blood T cell repertoires in COVID-19. The wider study: Acute and convalescent COVID-19 specimens originated in the United States, Italy and Spain. T cells, B-cell-depleted T cells, or PBMCs provided the cDNA or gDNA that served as material.

The CDR3 extends over 20 amino acids. Germline V CDR1 and CDR2: MNHEY, SVGEGT. Unmatched junction bases numbered 18, after V lost 5 bases and J lost 1 base. In the source study's methods: Using reference gene primer amplification, nucleated cell counts were estimated. The repertoire was sequenced with immunoSEQ multiplex PCR; TCRdb's copy has only in-frame clones and lacks some. V and J calls and clone size are given by that table; D and trimming were obtained from the DNA. This table has 250,000 to 300,000 clones, 81% appearing once. The sample comprised peripheral blood. The sequence derives from a woman aged 55-70 years with active or convalescent COVID-19. The chain combines TRBV6-2 or TRBV6-3 with TRBJ2-1; 9 positions agree with TRBD2. For the CDR3, the DNA is TGTGCCAGCAGTGTGAGGATTCTAGCGGGGACGTCAAATTCCTACAATGAGCAGTTCTTC. The encoded protein is CASSVRILAGTSNSYNEQFF.